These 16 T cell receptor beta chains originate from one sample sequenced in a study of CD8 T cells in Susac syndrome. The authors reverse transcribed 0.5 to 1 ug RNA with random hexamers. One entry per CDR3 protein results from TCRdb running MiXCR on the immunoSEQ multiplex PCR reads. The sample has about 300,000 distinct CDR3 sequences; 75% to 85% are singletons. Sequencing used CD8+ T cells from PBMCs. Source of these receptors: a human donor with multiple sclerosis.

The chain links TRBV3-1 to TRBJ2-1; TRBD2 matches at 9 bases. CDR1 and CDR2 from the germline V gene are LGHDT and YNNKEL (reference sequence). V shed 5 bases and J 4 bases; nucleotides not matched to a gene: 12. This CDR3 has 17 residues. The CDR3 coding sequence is TGTGCCAGCAGCTCTCTAACCGGGACTAGCATGTACAATGAGCAGTTCTTC. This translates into CASSSLTGTSMYNEQFF.

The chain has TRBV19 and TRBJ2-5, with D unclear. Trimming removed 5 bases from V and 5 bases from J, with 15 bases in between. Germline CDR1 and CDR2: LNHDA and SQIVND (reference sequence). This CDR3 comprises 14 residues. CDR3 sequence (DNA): TGTGCCAGTAGTCTCGAAGGAGCGTGGGAGACCCAGTACTTC. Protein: CASSLEGAWETQYF. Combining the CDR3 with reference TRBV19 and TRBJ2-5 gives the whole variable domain DGGITQSPKYLFRKEGQNVTLSCEQNLNHDAMYWYRQDPGQGLRLIYYSQIVNDFQKGDIAEGYSVSREKKESFPLTVTSAQKNPTAFYLCASSLEGAWETQYFGPGTRLLVL.

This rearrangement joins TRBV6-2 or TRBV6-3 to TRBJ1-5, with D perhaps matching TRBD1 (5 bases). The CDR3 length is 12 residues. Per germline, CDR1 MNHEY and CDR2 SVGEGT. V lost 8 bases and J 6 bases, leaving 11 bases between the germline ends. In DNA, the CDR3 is TGTGCCAGCCCGGGGGGAGGTCAGCCCCAGCATTTT. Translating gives CASPGGGQPQHF.

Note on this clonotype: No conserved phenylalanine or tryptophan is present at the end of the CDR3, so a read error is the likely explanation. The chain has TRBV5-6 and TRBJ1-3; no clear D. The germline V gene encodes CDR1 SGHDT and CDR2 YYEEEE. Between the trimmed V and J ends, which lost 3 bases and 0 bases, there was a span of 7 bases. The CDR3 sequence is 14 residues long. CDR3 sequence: CASSSPLSGNTIYS. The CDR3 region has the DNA TGTGCCAGCAGCTCTCCGCTCTCTGGAAACACCATATATTCT.

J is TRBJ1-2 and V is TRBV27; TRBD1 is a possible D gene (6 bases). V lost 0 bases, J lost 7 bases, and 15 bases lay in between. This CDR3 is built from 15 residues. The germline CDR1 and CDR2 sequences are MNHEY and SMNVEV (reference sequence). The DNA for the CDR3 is TGTGCCAGCAGTTTATCGGTCGGGGGGGCTCGTGGCTACACCTTC. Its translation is CASSLSVGGARGYTF.

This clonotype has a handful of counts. The CDR3 DNA follows: TGTGCCAGCAGTTTACGGAACACCGGGGAGCTGTTTTTT. Translation gives CASSLRNTGELFF. This chain connects TRBV28 to TRBJ2-2; D is uncertain. This CDR3 is built from 13 residues. From germline, CDR1 is MDHEN and CDR2 SYDVKM. V was trimmed by 2 bases and J by 1 base, leaving 2 bases between them.

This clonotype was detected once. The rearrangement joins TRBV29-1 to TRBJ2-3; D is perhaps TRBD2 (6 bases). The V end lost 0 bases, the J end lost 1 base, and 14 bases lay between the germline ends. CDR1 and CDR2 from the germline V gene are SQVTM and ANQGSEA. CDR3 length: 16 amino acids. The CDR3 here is CSVEDLGSGGTDTQYF. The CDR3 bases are TGCAGCGTTGAAGATCTTGGTAGCGGAGGCACAGATACGCAGTATTTT.

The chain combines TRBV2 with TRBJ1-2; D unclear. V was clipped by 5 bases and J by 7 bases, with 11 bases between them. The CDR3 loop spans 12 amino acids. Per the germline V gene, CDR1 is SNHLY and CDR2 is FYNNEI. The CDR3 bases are TGTGCCAGCAGTCTACCTTTAGGTGGCTACACCTTC. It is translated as CASSLPLGGYTF.

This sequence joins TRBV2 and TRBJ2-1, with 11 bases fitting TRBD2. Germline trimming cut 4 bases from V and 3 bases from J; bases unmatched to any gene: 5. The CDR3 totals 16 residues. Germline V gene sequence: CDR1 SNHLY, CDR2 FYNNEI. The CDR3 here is CASSGTSGGIYNEQFF. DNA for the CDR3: TGTGCCAGCAGTGGAACTAGCGGGGGAATCTACAATGAGCAGTTCTTC.

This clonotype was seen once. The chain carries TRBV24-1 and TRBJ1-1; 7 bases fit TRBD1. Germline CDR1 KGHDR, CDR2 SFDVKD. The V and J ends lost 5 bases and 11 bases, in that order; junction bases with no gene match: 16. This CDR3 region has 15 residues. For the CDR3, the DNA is TGTGCCACCAGTGGGTATATCCAGGGGGACCGCACGGCTTTCTTT. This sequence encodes CATSGYIQGDRTAFF.

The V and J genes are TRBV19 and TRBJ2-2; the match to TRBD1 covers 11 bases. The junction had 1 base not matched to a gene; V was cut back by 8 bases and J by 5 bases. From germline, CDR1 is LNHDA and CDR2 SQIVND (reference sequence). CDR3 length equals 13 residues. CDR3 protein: CASRDRGTGELFF. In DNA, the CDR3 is TGTGCCAGTCGGGACAGGGGGACCGGGGAGCTGTTTTTT.

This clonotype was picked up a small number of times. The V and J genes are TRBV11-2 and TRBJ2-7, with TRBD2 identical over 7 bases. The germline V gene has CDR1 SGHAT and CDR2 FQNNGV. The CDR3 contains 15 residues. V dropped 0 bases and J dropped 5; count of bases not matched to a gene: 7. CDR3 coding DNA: TGTGCCAGCAGCTTAGAGGCGGGAGTCCCCCACGAGCAGTACTTC. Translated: CASSLEAGVPHEQYF.

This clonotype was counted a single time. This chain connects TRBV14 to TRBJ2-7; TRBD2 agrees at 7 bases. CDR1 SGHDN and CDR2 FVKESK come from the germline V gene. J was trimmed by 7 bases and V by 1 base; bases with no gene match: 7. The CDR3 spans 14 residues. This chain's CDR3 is CASSQGTGGREQYF. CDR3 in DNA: TGTGCCAGCAGCCAAGGGACCGGGGGGAGGGAGCAGTACTTC.

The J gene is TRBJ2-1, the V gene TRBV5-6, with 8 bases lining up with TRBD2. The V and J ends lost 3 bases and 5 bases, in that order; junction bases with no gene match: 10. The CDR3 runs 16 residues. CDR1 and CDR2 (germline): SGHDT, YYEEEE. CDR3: CASSYSLAGINNEQFF. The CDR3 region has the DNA TGTGCCAGCAGCTATTCCCTAGCGGGCATCAACAATGAGCAGTTCTTC.

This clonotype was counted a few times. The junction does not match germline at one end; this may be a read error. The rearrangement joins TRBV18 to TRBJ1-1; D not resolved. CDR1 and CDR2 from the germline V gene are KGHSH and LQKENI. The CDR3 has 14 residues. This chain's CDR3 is CASSPRASNTEAFF. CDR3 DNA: TGTGCCAGCTCACCGAGGGCTTCGAACACTGAAGCTTTTTTT.

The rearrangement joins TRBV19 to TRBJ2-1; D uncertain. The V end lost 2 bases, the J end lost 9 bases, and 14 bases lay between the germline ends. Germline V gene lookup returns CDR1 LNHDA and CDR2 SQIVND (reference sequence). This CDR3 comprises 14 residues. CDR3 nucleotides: TGTGCCAGTAGTATACTTGGCTACTCGGGTGAGCAGTTCTTC. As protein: CASSILGYSGEQFF. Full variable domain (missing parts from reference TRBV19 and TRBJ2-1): DGGITQSPKYLFRKEGQNVTLSCEQNLNHDAMYWYRQDPGQGLRLIYYSQIVNDFQKGDIAEGYSVSREKKESFPLTVTSAQKNPTAFYLCASSILGYSGEQFFGPGTRLTVL.